This T cell receptor beta chain was recovered during a study of OX40 agonist ivuxolimab in advanced cancers. Study in general: Dose-escalation patients had hepatocellular carcinoma, melanoma, renal cell or head and neck cancer. The mean age was roughly 60 years, ranging from 23 to 79, with around four fifths of participants male.

There are 14 residues in the CDR3. Trimming pared 2 bases from V and 4 bases from J, leaving 12 bases between. CDR1 and CDR2 (germline): MNHEY, SVGAGI. Autoimmune disease history or systemic immunosuppression was exclusionary. Data came from immunoSEQ multiplex PCR; TCRdb stores just in-frame clones and leaves some out. The table shows 77,000 or so clones, with more than 80% occurring only once. The sample in question was CD4+ or CD8+ T cells sorted from blood, obtained in a trial of the OX40 agonist ivuxolimab. This TCR was sampled from an adult with an advanced solid tumor such as melanoma, head and neck, liver or kidney cancer. The J gene is TRBJ2-7, the V gene TRBV6-5; D is unresolved. CDR3 sequence: CASSYGRQTYEQYF. CDR3 nucleotide sequence: TGTGCCAGCAGTTACGGCAGGCAGACTTACGAGCAGTACTTC.